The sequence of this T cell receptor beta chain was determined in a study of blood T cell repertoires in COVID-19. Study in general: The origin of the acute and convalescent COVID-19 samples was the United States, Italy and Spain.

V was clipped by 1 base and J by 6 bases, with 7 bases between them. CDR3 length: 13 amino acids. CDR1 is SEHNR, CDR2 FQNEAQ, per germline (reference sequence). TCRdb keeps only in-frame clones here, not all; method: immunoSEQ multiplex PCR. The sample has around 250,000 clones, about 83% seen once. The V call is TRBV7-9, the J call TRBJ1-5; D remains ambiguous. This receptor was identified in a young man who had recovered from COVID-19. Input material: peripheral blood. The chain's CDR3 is CASSLGGAQPQHF. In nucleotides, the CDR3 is TGTGCCAGCAGCTTAGGGGGAGCTCAGCCCCAGCATTTT. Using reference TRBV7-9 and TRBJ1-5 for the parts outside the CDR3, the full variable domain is DTGVSQNPRHKITKRGQNVTFRCDPISEHNRLYWYRQTLGQGPEFLTYFQNEAQLEKSRLLSDRFSAERPKGSFSTLEIQRTEQGDSAMYLCASSLGGAQPQHFGDGTRLSIL.